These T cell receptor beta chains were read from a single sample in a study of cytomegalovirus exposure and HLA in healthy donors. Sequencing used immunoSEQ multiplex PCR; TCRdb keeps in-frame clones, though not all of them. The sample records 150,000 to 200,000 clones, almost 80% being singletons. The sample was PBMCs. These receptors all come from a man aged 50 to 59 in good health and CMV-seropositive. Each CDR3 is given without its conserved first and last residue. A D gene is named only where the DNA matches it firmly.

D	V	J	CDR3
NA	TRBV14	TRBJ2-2	ASSQYGSGELF
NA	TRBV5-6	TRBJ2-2	ASSPYPGRNTGELF
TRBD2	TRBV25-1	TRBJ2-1	ASRQRGGSSEQF
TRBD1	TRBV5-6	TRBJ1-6	ASSWDSENSPLH
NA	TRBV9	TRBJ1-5	ASSVGGGGNQPQH
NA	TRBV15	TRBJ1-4	ATSRRGEKLF
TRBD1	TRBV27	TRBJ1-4	ASSTRTGGVGEKLF
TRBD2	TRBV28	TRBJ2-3	ASSFGGATDTQY
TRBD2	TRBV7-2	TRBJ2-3	ASSLAARGVTDTQY
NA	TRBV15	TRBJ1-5	ATSASSQPQH
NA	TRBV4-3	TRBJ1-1	ASSPAPMDRLNTEAF
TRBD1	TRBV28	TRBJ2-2	ASSIDRGGTGELF
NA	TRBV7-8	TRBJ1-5	ASSVTSGYSNQPQH
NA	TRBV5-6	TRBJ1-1	ASSLLGHLNTEAF
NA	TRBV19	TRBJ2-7	ASSAGTGSGLAEQY
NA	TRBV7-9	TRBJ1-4	ASSLGRGTNEKLF
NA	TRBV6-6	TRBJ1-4	ASSHGHANEKLF
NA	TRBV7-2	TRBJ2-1	ASSRDTAYNEQF
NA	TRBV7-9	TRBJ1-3	ASSPSRISGNTIY
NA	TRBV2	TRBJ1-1	ASSEASYNTEAF
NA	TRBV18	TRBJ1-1	ASSQELNTEAF
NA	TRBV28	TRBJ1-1	ASIWAGSNTEAF